Sequencing of this T cell receptor (beta chain) was carried out in a study of early T cells in non-severe SARS-CoV-2 infection. The wider study: Bulk RNA taken from unsorted whole blood was sequenced, leaving chains unpaired.

This clonotype was observed many times. With V trimmed by 1 base and J by 9 bases, 13 bases remained unmatched. The CDR3 spans 17 residues. Looked up from germline, CDR1 is SGHDN and CDR2 is FVKESK. Attachment of unique molecular identifiers to individual cDNA molecules was performed. MiXCR, run by TCRdb on the 5' RACE reads, gives a single entry per CDR3 protein. The sample shows about 19,000 distinct CDR3 sequences, more than 4% of them seen only once. The source material was whole blood. This sequence joins TRBV14 and TRBJ2-1; 9 nucleotides agree with TRBD1. This receptor was taken from an adult who was a healthcare worker with PCR-confirmed SARS-CoV-2 infection or an uninfected control (not recorded which). CDR3 DNA: TGTGCCAGCAGCCAAGTTCCCCCCGGGACAGGGAAAAGTGAGCAGTTCTTC. Translating it yields CASSQVPPGTGKSEQFF.